This T cell receptor beta chain emerged from a study of preoperative IRX-2 immunotherapy in early breast cancer. The V end lost 1 base, the J end lost 3 bases, and 7 bases lay between the germline ends. The length of the CDR3 is 12 residues. Germline V gives CDR1 GTSNPN, CDR2 SVGIG (reference sequence). TCRdb's copy holds only in-frame clones and misses some; the assay was immunoSEQ multiplex PCR. The sample holds tens of thousands of clones, about 95% seen once. This sample's treatment: preoperative locoregional IRX-2 cytokine immunotherapy. Samples came from a phase Ib trial of preoperative locoregional IRX-2 cytokine immunotherapy.

The source was tumor tissue, collected after IRX-2 immunotherapy. This sequence joins TRBV30 and TRBJ2-7; D not resolved. This clonotype was sampled from a human donor with breast cancer. CDR3 amino acids: CAWSGGYYEQYF. In nucleotides, the CDR3 is TGTGCCTGGAGTGGGGGTTACTACGAGCAGTACTTC.